This TCR beta chain was sequenced during a study of blood T cell repertoires in COVID-19. Turning to the study itself: Specimens from acute and convalescent COVID-19 originated in the United States, Italy and Spain. In each case, the material was cDNA or gDNA derived from T cells, B-cell-depleted T cells, or PBMCs.

Per the authors' pipeline: By means of reference gene primer amplification, nucleated cell counts were estimated. The data were produced by immunoSEQ multiplex PCR, yet TCRdb's version contains in-frame clones alone and is incomplete. V and J calls and clone size are given by that table; D and trimming were obtained from the DNA. The sample yields 200,000 or so clones, around 86% seen once. Germline trimming cut 4 bases from V and 4 bases from J; bases unmatched to any gene: 14. CDR3 length equals 17 residues. In germline, CDR1 is SGHNT, CDR2 YYREEE (reference sequence). The chain recombines TRBV5-4 with TRBJ2-7; 10 bases are a match to TRBD2. The sequenced sample was peripheral blood. The clonotype was recovered from a human donor in a cohort sampled during active COVID-19. The CDR3 sequence is CASSPGSSGRAAYEQYF. As DNA, the CDR3 is TGTGCCAGCAGCCCGGGGTCTAGCGGGAGAGCAGCGTACGAGCAGTACTTC. Drawing the rest from reference TRBV5-4 and TRBJ2-7, the complete variable domain is ETGVTQSPTHLIKTRGQQVTLRCSSQSGHNTVSWYQQALGQGPQFIFQYYREEENGRGNFPPRFSGLQFPNYSSELNVNALELDDSALYLCASSPGSSGRAAYEQYFGPGTRLTVT.